This TCR beta chain came from a study of blood T cells in healthy people across ages. Whenever a sample was processed, at least 7 million PBMCs were isolated. The table lists this clonotype with a few counts. With a J-beta primer mix and a sample-barcoded 5' primer, a second PCR ran about 6 to 11 cycles. TCRdb itself ran the 5' RACE reads through MiXCR, one entry per CDR3 protein. The sample shows about 640,000 distinct CDR3 sequences, roughly 50% of them seen only once. Germline V gene lookup returns CDR1 SGHNT and CDR2 YENEEA. The CDR3 is 14 amino acids. V lost 5 bases and J 6 bases, leaving 14 bases between the germline ends.

The source is a man in his sixties in good health. Sequencing was performed on blood. The V call is TRBV11-3, the J call TRBJ2-1; perhaps TRBD1 as D (6 bases). CDR3 amino acids: CASSTGQLGNEQFF. The DNA of the CDR3 is TGTGCCAGCAGCACCGGACAGCTGGGCAATGAGCAGTTCTTC.